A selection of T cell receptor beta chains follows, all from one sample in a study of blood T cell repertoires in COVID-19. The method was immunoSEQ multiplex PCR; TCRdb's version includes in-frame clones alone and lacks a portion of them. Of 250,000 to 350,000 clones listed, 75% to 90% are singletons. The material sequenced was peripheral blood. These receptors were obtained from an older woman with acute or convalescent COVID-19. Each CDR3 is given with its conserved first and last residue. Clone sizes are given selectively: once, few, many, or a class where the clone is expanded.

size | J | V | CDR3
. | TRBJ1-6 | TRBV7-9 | CASSLVGGNLPLHF
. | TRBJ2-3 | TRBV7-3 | CASSLTRTGAGTDTQYF
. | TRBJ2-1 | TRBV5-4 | CASSKTSLNYNEQFF
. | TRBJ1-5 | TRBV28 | CASSLPGQGGSNQPQHF
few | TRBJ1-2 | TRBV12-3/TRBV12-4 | CASREQGNYGYTF
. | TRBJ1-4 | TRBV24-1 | CATSGPPGPQEKLFF
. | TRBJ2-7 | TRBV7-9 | CASTVDSSYEQYF
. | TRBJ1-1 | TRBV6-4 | CASSDEFGTEAFF
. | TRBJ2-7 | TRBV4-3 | CASSQSADGTYEQYF
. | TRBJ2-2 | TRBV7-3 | CASSLTRATGELFF
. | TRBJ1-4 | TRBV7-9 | CASSLARGAGTEEKLFF
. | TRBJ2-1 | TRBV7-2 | CASTSLPATGGGYNEQFF
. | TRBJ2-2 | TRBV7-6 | CASSSNSGGTGELFF
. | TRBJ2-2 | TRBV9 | CASSTGVRGGEAGELFF
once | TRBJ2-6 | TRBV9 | CASSVAPRVGGGYSGANVLTF
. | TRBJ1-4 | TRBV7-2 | CASSSRTGGATNEKLFF
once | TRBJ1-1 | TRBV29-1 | CSVEGQQYTEAFF
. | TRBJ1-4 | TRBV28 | CATRPGATNEKLFF
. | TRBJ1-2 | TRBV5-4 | CASSLTPGQDFGYTF
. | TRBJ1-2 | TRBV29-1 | CSVHGQGGTYGYTF
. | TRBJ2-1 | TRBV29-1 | CSVDPGQGAYNEQFF
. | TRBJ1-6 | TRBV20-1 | CSASAPQGAHSPLHF
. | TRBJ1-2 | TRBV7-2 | CASSWFSSSPLYGYTF
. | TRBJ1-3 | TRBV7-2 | CASSASTGAREGNTIYF
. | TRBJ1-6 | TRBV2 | CASKRTGLSSYNSPLHF
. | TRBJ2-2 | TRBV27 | CASSWVAGTLNTGELFF
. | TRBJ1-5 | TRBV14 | CASSHGGSNQPQHF
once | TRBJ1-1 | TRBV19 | CASSISGNRVEAFF
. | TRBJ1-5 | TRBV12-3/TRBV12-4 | CASSFNHQPQHF
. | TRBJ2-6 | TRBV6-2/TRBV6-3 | CASSWVVVGTGISGANVLTF
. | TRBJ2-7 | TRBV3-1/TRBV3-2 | CASSRSGRAYEQYF
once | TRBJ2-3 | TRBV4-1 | CASSFGLAGILTDTQYF
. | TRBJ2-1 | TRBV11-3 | CASSLGRSIAGSSNEQFF
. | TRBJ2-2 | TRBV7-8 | CASSLATRTGELFF
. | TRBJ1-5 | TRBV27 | CASSPLIRLDRGLQPQHF
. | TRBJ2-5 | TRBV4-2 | CASSQEPRGARETQYF
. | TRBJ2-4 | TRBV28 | CASGAGASAKNIQYF
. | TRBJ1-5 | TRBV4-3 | CASSQEASPNQPQHF
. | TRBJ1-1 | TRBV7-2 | CASRSSFDFGLEAFF
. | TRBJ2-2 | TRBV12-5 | CASGFEWGAGELFF
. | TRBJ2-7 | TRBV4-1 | CASSQGEGDRDFNEQYF
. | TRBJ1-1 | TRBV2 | CASTSTGNTEAFF